This passage covers 16 T cell receptor beta chains from one sample sequenced in a study of cytomegalovirus exposure and HLA in healthy donors. The PCR had 60 Vbeta and 13 Jbeta primers. TCRdb keeps only in-frame clones here, not all; method: immunoSEQ multiplex PCR. The sample includes 150,000 or so clones, around 68% of them seen just once. The sequenced sample consisted of PBMCs. The receptor source for this set is a man aged 25 to 40 in good health and CMV-seronegative.

This clone came up once. The chain uses TRBV7-2 and TRBJ2-5, with D possibly TRBD1 on 6 matching bases. Germline CDR1 SGHTA, CDR2 FQGNSA. V lost 4 bases to trimming and J lost 3 bases, with 12 bases between them. This CDR3 has 14 residues. The CDR3 DNA is TGTGCCAGCAGCTCTTCCGCAGGGGAAGAGACCCAGTACTTC. It translates to CASSSSAGEETQYF.

V gene TRBV21-1 combines with J gene TRBJ2-7; TRBD2 is taken as the D call from the table, unchecked against the DNA. TRBV21-1 is noted as a pseudogene. CDR3 length: 17 amino acids. The CDR3 nucleotides read TGTGCCAGCAGCAAGGGGGGGAGCGGGGGGCCATGCTACGAGCAGTACTTC. Translating gives CASSKGGSGGPCYEQYF.

This chain connects TRBV28 to TRBJ1-2, with 8 positions matching TRBD1. The germline V gene encodes CDR1 MDHEN and CDR2 SYDVKM. With V trimmed by 7 bases and J by 2 bases, 9 bases remained unmatched. CDR3 length: 15 amino acids. CDR3 residues: CASINQGAPNYGYTF. CDR3 coding DNA: TGTGCCAGCATTAACCAGGGGGCGCCGAACTATGGCTACACCTTC.

V is TRBV7-9 and J is TRBJ1-1; 8 nucleotides line up with TRBD1. From germline, CDR1 is SEHNR and CDR2 FQNEAQ (reference sequence). The CDR3 is made up of 14 amino acids. V shed 3 bases and J 0 bases; nucleotides not matched to a gene: 0. The CDR3 protein is CASSLGQVNTEAFF. CDR3 nucleotides: TGTGCCAGCAGCTTGGGACAGGTGAACACTGAAGCTTTCTTT.

This clone came up a few times. The rearrangement uses TRBV5-1 and TRBJ2-7; TRBD1 aligns across 9 bases. Germline loops: CDR1 SGHRS, CDR2 YFSETQ. V shed 5 bases and J 6 bases; nucleotides not matched to a gene: 9. The length of the CDR3 is 14 residues. The CDR3 DNA sequence: TGCGCCAGCAGAACCCGGACAGGGGATCGCGAGCAGTACTTC. Residues: CASRTRTGDREQYF.

This clone was picked up one time. The V gene is TRBV28, the J gene TRBJ1-1; 11 nucleotides align to TRBD1. Germline lookup yields CDR1 MDHEN and CDR2 SYDVKM. CDR3 length: 15 residues. V gave up 5 bases and J gave up 4 bases; unmatched junction bases: 6. The CDR3 here is CASSSTGTGGTEAFF. In DNA, the CDR3 is TGTGCCAGCAGTAGTACCGGGACAGGGGGCACTGAAGCTTTCTTT.

V usage is TRBV11-3 and J usage is TRBJ2-6; D is possibly TRBD1 (5 bases). Trimming took off 3 bases at V and 0 bases at J, with 9 bases between the two ends. The germline gives CDR1 SGHNT, CDR2 YENEEA. CDR3 length equals 16 residues. CDR3 region: CASSFDSPSGANVLTF. CDR3 sequence (DNA): TGTGCCAGCAGCTTCGACAGCCCCTCTGGGGCCAACGTCCTGACTTTC.

The V call is TRBV28, the J call TRBJ2-6, with 8 positions matching TRBD1. V was pared by 5 bases and J by 1 base, with 4 bases of the junction left unmatched. Germline CDR1 is MDHEN and CDR2 is SYDVKM. The CDR3 sequence is 16 residues long. CDR3 residues: CASSHQGASGANVLTF. The DNA for the CDR3 is TGTGCCAGCAGTCATCAGGGGGCATCTGGGGCCAACGTCCTGACTTTC.

In its sample, this clone was seen once. The CDR3 is CASSLERRGEAFF. Written as DNA, the CDR3 is TGTGCCAGCAGCTTAGAGAGGAGGGGAGAAGCTTTCTTT. The rearrangement links TRBV5-6 to TRBJ1-1; TRBD1 is a possible D gene (5 bases). Trimming removed 2 bases from V and 8 bases from J, with 13 bases in between. CDR3 length: 13 amino acids. Per the germline V gene, CDR1 is SGHDT and CDR2 is YYEEEE.

The chain couples TRBV5-1 to TRBJ2-1; D remains unclear. Germline CDR1 is SGHRS and CDR2 is YFSETQ. Trimming left V 4 bases short and J 6 bases short, with 5 bases between. The CDR3 covers 11 residues. The chain's CDR3 is CASSPGNEQFF. The CDR3 nucleotides are TGCGCCAGCAGCCCCGGCAATGAGCAGTTCTTC. The variable domain in full, with the rest retrieved from reference TRBV5-1 and TRBJ2-1, is KAGVTQTPRYLIKTRGQQVTLSCSPISGHRSVSWYQQTPGQGLQFLFEYFSETQRNKGNFPGRFSGRQFSNSRSEMNVSTLELGDSALYLCASSPGNEQFFGPGTRLTVL.

The chain is built from TRBV5-1 and TRBJ2-5; tentatively, D is TRBD2 (6 bases). V was pared by 2 bases and J by 2 bases, with 10 bases between. CDR1 is SGHRS and CDR2 is YFSETQ in the germline V gene. This CDR3 has 14 amino acids. Here the CDR3 reads CASSLGAGQETQYF. CDR3 sequence (DNA): TGCGCCAGCAGCTTAGGGGCGGGACAAGAGACCCAGTACTTC.

The chain carries TRBV10-3 and TRBJ1-5; 9 positions agree with TRBD1. Unmatched junction bases numbered 5, after V lost 5 bases and J lost 3 bases. Per germline, CDR1 ENHRY and CDR2 SYGVKD. The CDR3 runs 15 residues. The CDR3 loop reads CAISTGQGFNQPQHF. For the CDR3, the DNA is TGTGCCATCAGTACGGGACAGGGATTCAATCAGCCCCAGCATTTT.

The chain uses TRBV9 and TRBJ2-7, with 7 bases aligning to TRBD2. The trim removed 3 bases at V and 6 bases at J, leaving 6 bases unmatched. Germline V gene sequence: CDR1 SGDLS, CDR2 YYNGEE. The CDR3 spans 13 residues. The CDR3: CASSGGRGGEQYF. The CDR3 DNA sequence: TGTGCCAGCAGCGGGGGGAGGGGCGGCGAGCAGTACTTC.

The J gene is TRBJ2-5, the V gene TRBV7-9; D remains ambiguous. In germline, CDR1 is SEHNR, CDR2 FQNEAQ (reference sequence). This CDR3 has 15 residues. Trimming cost V 1 base and J 1 base, with 10 bases left between them. The CDR3 is CASSLEITAQETQYF. CDR3 coding DNA: TGTGCCAGCAGCTTAGAGATAACAGCCCAAGAGACCCAGTACTTC.

This clone was detected a few times. The rearrangement joins TRBV19 to TRBJ1-2; 7 bases align to TRBD1. The V gene end was trimmed by 3 bases and the J gene end by 4 bases; junction bases not matched to a gene: 8. The CDR3 is 15 residues long. The V gene's germline CDR1 is LNHDA and CDR2 SQIVND (reference sequence). CDR3 coding DNA: TGTGCCAGTAGTATTGAAGGACAGGCCACCTATGGCTACACCTTC. Translating gives CASSIEGQATYGYTF. Based on the CDR3 plus reference TRBV19 and TRBJ1-2, the full variable domain is DGGITQSPKYLFRKEGQNVTLSCEQNLNHDAMYWYRQDPGQGLRLIYYSQIVNDFQKGDIAEGYSVSREKKESFPLTVTSAQKNPTAFYLCASSIEGQATYGYTFGSGTRLTVV.

The chain uses TRBV5-1 and TRBJ2-7, with D tentatively TRBD1 (6 bases). Trimming removed 2 bases from V and 2 bases from J, with 8 bases in between. The CDR3 has 13 amino acids. CDR1 and CDR2 from the germline V gene are SGHRS and YFSETQ. The CDR3 is CASSLSGAYEQYF. The CDR3 DNA follows: TGCGCCAGCAGCTTATCAGGGGCCTACGAGCAGTACTTC.